One sample yielded the 5 T cell receptor beta chains listed below, sequenced in a study of blood T cell repertoires in COVID-19. Clones were sequenced by immunoSEQ multiplex PCR, and TCRdb holds only the in-frame ones, with some missing. Of about 150,000 clones in the sample, roughly 78% were seen once. The sample comprised peripheral blood. The receptor set was obtained from an elderly man with acute or convalescent COVID-19.

This clone was counted once. The sample holds other DNA sequences that translate to the same CDR3. The genes are TRBV3-1 (or the pseudogene TRBV3-2) and TRBJ2-5, with D maybe TRBD2 (6 bases). The V and J ends lost 0 bases and 5 bases respectively, with 10 bases between them. This CDR3 comprises 14 residues. Per the germline V gene, CDR1 is LGHDT and CDR2 is YNNKEL (reference sequence). The CDR3 loop reads CASSQDWRAETQYF. The CDR3 nucleotides are TGTGCCAGCAGCCAAGATTGGAGGGCGGAGACCCAGTACTTC.

The gene calls are TRBV7-9 and TRBJ2-2; 9 nucleotides match TRBD1. Germline CDR1 reads SEHNR; CDR2 reads FQNEAQ (reference sequence). The CDR3 sequence is 15 residues long. V shed 5 bases, J shed 6 bases, and the junction held 7 bases outside the gene matches. CDR3 region: CASSLPGQGAGELFF. In DNA form, the CDR3 reads TGTGCCAGCAGCCTACCGGGACAGGGAGCCGGGGAGCTGTTTTTT.

The rearrangement links TRBV7-9 to TRBJ2-2; tentatively, D is TRBD2 (5 bases). V lost 5 bases, J lost 6 bases, and 10 bases lay in between. The CDR3 is made up of 13 amino acids. CDR1 SEHNR and CDR2 FQNEAQ come from the germline V gene (reference sequence). This CDR3 reads CASSGGYPGELFF. The CDR3 coding sequence is TGTGCCAGCAGCGGAGGATATCCCGGGGAGCTGTTTTTT. The whole variable domain, filled in from reference TRBV7-9 and TRBJ2-2, reads DTGVSQNPRHKITKRGQNVTFRCDPISEHNRLYWYRQTLGQGPEFLTYFQNEAQLEKSRLLSDRFSAERPKGSFSTLEIQRTEQGDSAMYLCASSGGYPGELFFGEGSRLTVL.

This clone has only a few counts. V usage is TRBV25-1 and J usage is TRBJ2-5; 8 bases match TRBD2. With V trimmed by 4 bases and J by 0 bases, 10 bases remained unmatched. CDR1 and CDR2 from the germline V gene are MGHDK and SYGVNS. CDR3 size: 17 residues. For the CDR3, the DNA is TGTGCCAGCAGTGCGTACGGTAGCGGGGCGTACCAAGAGACCCAGTACTTC. Translation: CASSAYGSGAYQETQYF.

This clone has just a few counts. The CDR3 DNA reads TGTGCCAGCAGCTTAGAGGGGATTCAGCCCCAGCATTTT. Translating gives CASSLEGIQPQHF. The genes are TRBV7-9 and TRBJ1-5, with D possibly matching TRBD1 (5 bases). V was cut by 1 base and J by 6 bases, with 7 bases left in between. Germline V gene sequence: CDR1 SEHNR, CDR2 FQNEAQ (reference sequence). This CDR3 spans 13 amino acids. The complete variable domain, with remaining parts taken from reference TRBV7-9 and TRBJ1-5, reads DTGVSQNPRHKITKRGQNVTFRCDPISEHNRLYWYRQTLGQGPEFLTYFQNEAQLEKSRLLSDRFSAERPKGSFSTLEIQRTEQGDSAMYLCASSLEGIQPQHFGDGTRLSIL.